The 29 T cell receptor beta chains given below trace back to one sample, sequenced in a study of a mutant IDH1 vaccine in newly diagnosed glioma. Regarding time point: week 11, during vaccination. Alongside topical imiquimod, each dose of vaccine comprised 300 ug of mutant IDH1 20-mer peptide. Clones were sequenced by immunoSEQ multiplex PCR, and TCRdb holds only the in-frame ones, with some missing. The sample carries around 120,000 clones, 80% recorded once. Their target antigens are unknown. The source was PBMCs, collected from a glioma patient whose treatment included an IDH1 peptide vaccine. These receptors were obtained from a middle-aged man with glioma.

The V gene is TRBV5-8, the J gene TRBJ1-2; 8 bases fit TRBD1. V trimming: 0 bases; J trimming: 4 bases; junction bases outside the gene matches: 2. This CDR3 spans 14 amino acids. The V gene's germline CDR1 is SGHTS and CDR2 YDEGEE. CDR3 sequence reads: CASSLETGAYGYTF. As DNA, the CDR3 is TGTGCCAGCAGCTTGGAGACAGGGGCCTATGGCTACACCTTC. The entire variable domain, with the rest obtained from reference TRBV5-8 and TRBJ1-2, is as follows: EAGVTQSPTHLIKTRGQQATLRCSPISGHTSVYWYQQALGLGLQFLLWYDEGEERNRGNFPPRFSGRQFPNYSSELNVNALELEDSALYLCASSLETGAYGYTFGSGTRLTVV.

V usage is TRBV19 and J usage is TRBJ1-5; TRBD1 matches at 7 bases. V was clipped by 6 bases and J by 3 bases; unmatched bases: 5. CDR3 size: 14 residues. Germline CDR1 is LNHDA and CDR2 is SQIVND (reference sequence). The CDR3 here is CASRKQGPNQPQHF. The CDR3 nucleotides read TGTGCCAGTAGGAAACAGGGGCCCAATCAGCCCCAGCATTTT.

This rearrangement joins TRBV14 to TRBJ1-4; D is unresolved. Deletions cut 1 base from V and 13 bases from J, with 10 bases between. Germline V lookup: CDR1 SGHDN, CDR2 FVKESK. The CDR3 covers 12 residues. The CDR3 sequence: CASSQVQARLFF. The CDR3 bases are TGTGCCAGCAGCCAAGTCCAGGCGCGACTGTTTTTT.

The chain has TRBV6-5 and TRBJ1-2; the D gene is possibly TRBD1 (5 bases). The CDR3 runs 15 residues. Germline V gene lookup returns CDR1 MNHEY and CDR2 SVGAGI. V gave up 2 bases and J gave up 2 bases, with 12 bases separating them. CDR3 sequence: CASSYPGAGNYGYTF. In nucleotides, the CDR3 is TGTGCCAGCAGTTACCCCGGTGCAGGGAACTATGGCTACACCTTC.

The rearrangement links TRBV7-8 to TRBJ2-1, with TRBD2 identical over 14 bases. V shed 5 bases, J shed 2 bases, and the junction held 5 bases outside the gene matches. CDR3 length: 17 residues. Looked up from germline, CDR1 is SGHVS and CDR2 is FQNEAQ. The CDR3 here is CASSQGLAGAAYNEQFF. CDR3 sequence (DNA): TGTGCCAGCAGCCAGGGACTAGCGGGGGCGGCCTACAATGAGCAGTTCTTC.

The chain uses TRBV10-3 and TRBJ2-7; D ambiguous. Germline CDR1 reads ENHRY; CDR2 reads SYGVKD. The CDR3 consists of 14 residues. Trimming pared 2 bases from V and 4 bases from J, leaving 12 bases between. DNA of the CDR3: TGTGCCATCAGTGAGATCATGGCCCCGTACGAGCAGTACTTC. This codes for CAISEIMAPYEQYF.

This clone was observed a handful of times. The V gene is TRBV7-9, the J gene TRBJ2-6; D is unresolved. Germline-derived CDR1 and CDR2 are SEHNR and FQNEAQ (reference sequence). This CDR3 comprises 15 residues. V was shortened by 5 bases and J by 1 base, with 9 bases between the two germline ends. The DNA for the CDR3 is TGTGCCAGCAGCCAGGTGGGGTCTGGGGCCAACGTCCTGACTTTC. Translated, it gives CASSQVGSGANVLTF.

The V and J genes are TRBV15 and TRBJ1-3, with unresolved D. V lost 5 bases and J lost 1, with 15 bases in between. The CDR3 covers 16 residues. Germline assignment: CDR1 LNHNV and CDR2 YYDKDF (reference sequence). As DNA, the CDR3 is TGTGCCACCAGCCGCGACCGCAGTGGATCTGGAAACACCATATATTTT. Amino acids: CATSRDRSGSGNTIYF.

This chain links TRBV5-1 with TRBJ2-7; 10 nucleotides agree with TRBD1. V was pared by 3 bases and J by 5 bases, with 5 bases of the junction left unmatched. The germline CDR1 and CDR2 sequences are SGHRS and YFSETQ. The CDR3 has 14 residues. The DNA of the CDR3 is TGCGCCAGCAGCTACGGACAGGGGGGCGACGAGCAGTACTTC. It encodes CASSYGQGGDEQYF. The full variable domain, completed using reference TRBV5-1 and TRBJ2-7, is KAGVTQTPRYLIKTRGQQVTLSCSPISGHRSVSWYQQTPGQGLQFLFEYFSETQRNKGNFPGRFSGRQFSNSRSEMNVSTLELGDSALYLCASSYGQGGDEQYFGPGTRLTVT.

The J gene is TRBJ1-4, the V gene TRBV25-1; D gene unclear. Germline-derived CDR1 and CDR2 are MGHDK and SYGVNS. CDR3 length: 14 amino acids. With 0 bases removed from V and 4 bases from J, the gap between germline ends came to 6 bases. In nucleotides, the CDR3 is TGTGCCAGCAGTGAATACGGTTTTAATGAAAAACTGTTTTTT. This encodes CASSEYGFNEKLFF.

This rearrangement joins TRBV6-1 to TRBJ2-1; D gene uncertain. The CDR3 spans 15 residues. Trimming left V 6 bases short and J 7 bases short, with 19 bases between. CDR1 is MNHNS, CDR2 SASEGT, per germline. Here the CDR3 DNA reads TGTGCCAGCAGAATCTCGGTCGGGCAGCATAATGAGCAGTTCTTC. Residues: CASRISVGQHNEQFF.

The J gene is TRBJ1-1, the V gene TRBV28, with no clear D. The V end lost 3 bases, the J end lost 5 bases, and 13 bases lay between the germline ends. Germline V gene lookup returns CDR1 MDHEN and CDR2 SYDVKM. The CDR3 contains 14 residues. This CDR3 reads CASSFVALPTEAFF. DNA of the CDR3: TGTGCCAGCAGTTTCGTGGCCCTCCCGACTGAAGCTTTCTTT.

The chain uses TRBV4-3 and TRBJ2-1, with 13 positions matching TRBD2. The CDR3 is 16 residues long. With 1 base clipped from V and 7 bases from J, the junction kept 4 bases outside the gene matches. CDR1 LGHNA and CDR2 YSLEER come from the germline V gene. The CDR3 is CASSQGVTSGRNEQFF. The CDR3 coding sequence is TGCGCCAGCAGCCAAGGTGTGACTAGCGGGAGGAATGAGCAGTTCTTC.

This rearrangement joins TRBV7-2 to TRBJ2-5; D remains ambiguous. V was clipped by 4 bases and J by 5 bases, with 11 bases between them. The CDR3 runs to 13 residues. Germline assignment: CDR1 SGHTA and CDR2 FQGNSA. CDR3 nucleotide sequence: TGTGCCAGCAGCTCCCTCCCCCAGGAGACCCAGTACTTC. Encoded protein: CASSSLPQETQYF.

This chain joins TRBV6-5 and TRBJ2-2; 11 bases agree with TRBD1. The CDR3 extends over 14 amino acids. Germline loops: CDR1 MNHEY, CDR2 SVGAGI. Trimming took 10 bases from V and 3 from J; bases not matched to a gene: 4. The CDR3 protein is CAIRTGGYTGELFF. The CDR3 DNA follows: TGTGCCATCCGGACAGGGGGCTACACCGGGGAGCTGTTTTTT.

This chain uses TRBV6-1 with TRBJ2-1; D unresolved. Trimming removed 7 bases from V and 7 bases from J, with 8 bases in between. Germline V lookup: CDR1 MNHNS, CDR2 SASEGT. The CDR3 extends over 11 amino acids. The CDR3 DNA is TGTGCCAGCAACCCCAAAAATGAGCAGTTCTTC. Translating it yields CASNPKNEQFF.

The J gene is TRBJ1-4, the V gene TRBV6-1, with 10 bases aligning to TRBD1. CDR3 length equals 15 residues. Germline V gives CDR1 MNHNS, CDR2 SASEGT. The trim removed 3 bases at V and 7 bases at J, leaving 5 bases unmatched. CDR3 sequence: CASSDGQGGGEKLFF. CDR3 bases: TGTGCCAGCAGTGACGGACAGGGGGGCGGTGAAAAACTGTTTTTT.

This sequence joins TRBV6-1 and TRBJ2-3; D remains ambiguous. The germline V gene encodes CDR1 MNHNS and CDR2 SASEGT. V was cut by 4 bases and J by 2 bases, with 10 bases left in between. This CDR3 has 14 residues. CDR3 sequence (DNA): TGTGCCAGCAGTGTTACGGCACACACAGATACGCAGTATTTT. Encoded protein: CASSVTAHTDTQYF.

The CDR3 spells CASSLDTGAGNIQYF. The CDR3 DNA reads as TGTGCCAGCAGCTTGGATACGGGAGCCGGAAACATTCAGTACTTC. This chain links TRBV5-5 with TRBJ2-4; weak D call: TRBD2 (6 bases). Germline V gene data show CDR1 as SGHKS and CDR2 as YYEKEE (reference sequence). V gave up 0 bases and J gave up 6 bases, with 13 bases separating them. The CDR3 has 15 residues.

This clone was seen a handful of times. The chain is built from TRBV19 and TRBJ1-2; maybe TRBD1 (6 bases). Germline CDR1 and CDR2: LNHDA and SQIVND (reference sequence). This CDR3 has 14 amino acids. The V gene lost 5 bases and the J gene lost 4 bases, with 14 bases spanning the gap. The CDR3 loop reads CASSGSAGAYGYTF. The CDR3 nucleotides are TGTGCCAGTAGTGGCTCCGCAGGGGCCTATGGCTACACCTTC.

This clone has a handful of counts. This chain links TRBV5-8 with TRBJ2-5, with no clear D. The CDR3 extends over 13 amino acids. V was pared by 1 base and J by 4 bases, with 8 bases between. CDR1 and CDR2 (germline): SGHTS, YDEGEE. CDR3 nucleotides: TGTGCCAGCAGCTTGATTAGGGCAGAGACCCAGTACTTC. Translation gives CASSLIRAETQYF.

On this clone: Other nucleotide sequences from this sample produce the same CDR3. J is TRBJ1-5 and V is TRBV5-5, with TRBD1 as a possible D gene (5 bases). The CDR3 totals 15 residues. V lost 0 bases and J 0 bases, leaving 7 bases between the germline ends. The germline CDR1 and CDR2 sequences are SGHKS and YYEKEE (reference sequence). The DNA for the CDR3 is TGTGCCAGCAGCTTGGCTGACAGTAGCAATCAGCCCCAGCATTTT. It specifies CASSLADSSNQPQHF.

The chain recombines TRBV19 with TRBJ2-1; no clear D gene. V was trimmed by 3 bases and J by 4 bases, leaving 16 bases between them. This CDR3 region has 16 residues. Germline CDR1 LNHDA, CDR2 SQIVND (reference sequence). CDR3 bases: TGTGCCAGTAGTATTGCAAGGCTAACACCTTACAATGAGCAGTTCTTC. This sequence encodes CASSIARLTPYNEQFF.

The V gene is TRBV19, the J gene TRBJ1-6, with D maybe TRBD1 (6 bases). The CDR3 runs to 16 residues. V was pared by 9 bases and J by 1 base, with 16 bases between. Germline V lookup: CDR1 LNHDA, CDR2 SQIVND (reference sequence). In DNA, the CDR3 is TGTGCCAGCCGCAGGGGATTGGTTTCCTATAATTCACCCCTCCACTTT. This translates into CASRRGLVSYNSPLHF.

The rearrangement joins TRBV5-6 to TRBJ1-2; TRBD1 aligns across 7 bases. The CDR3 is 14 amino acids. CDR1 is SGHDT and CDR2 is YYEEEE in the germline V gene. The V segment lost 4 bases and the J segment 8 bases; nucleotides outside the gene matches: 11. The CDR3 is CASSLPQGLGGYTF. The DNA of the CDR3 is TGTGCCAGCAGCCTGCCACAGGGGCTGGGAGGCTACACCTTC.

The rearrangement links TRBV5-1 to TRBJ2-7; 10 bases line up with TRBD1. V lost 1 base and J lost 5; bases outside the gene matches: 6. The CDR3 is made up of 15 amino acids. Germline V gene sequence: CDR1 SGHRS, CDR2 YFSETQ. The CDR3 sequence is CASSLMDRGVDEQYF. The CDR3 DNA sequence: TGCGCCAGCAGCTTGATGGACAGGGGGGTCGACGAGCAGTACTTC.

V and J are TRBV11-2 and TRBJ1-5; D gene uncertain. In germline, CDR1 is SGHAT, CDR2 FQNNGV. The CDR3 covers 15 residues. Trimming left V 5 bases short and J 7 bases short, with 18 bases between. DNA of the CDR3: TGTGCCAGCAGCAACGGGCCCGCTGGAGGACAGCCCCAGCATTTT. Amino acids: CASSNGPAGGQPQHF.

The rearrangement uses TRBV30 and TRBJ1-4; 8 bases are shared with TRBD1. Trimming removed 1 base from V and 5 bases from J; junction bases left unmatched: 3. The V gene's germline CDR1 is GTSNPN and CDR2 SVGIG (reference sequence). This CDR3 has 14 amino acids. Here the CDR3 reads CAWSGRQGNEKLFF. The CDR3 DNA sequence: TGTGCCTGGAGTGGCCGACAGGGGAATGAAAAACTGTTTTTT.

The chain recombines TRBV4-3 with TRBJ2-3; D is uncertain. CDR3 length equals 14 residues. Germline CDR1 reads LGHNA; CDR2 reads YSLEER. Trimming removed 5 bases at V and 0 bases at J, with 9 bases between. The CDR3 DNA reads TGCGCCAGCAGCTCTAGTGCTAGCACAGATACGCAGTATTTT. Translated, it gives CASSSSASTDTQYF.